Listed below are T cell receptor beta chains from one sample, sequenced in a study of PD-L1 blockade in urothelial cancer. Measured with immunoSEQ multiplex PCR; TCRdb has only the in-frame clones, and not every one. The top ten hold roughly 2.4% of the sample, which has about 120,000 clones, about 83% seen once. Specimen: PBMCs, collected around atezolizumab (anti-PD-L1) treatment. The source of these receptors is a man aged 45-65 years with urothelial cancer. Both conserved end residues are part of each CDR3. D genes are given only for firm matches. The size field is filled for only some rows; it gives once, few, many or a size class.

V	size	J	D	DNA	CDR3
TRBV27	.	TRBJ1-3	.	TGTGCCAGCAGTTTCCGGGGCTCTGGAAACACCATATATTTT	CASSFRGSGNTIYF
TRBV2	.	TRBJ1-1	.	TGTGCCAGCAGGTCTCACGGACAGAAGAACACTGAAGCTTTCTTT	CASRSHGQKNTEAFF
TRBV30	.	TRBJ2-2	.	TGTGCCTGGGGAGCACAGGGCACCGGGGAGCTGTTTTTT	CAWGAQGTGELFF
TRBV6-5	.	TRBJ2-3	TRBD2	TGTGCCAGCAGTTACTCCGGCGGGAGTAGCACAGATACGCAGTATTTT	CASSYSGGSSTDTQYF
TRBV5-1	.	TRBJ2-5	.	TGCGCCACCTCGAAAGGTTCCCAGGCCCAAGAGACCCAGTACTTC	CATSKGSQAQETQYF
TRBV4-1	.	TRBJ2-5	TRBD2	TGCGCCAGCAGCCCCACGAGCGGTAGCGGGACAGAGACCCAGTACTTC	CASSPTSGSGTETQYF
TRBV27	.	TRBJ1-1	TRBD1	TGTGCCAGCAGATACGGGACAGTGAACACTGAAGCTTTCTTT	CASRYGTVNTEAFF
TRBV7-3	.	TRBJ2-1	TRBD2	TGTGCCAGCAGCAGTAGCGGGAGGTTAAATGAGCAGTTCTTC	CASSSSGRLNEQFF
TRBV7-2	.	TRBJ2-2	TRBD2	TGTGCCAGCAGCTTAAGGGAGGGCAGACCTAAGGACGGGGAGCTGTTTTTT	CASSLREGRPKDGELFF
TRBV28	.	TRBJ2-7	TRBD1	TGTGCCAGCATTACGGGACAGGGAGTCCACGAGCAGTACTTC	CASITGQGVHEQYF
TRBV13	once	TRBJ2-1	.	TGTGCCAGCAGCCAGTATACCCCCTACAATGAGCAGTTCTTC	CASSQYTPYNEQFF
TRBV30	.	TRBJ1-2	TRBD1	TGTGCCTGGAGTGTACTCAGGGGGCCCTATGGCTACACCTTC	CAWSVLRGPYGYTF
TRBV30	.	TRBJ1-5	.	TGTGCCTGGAGTCGGGAGGCAGGGGATCAGCCCCAGCATTTT	CAWSREAGDQPQHF
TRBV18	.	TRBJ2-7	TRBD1	TGTGCCAGCTCACCAATATGGGCAGGGGGCAATGGACACGAGCAGTACTTC	CASSPIWAGGNGHEQYF
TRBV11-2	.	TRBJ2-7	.	TGTGCCAGCCGCCGGCGGGGTTTGGAACCTGACTACGAGCAGTACTTC	CASRRRGLEPDYEQYF
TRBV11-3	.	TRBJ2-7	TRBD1	TGTGCCAGCTCTAACTCCGGGACAGGCTACGAGCAGTACTTC	CASSNSGTGYEQYF
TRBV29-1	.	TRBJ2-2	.	TGCAGTGCCGCTGAACTGGCCGGGGAGCTGTTTTTT	CSAAELAGELFF
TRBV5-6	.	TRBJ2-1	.	TGTGCCAGCAGCCCATACGGACTGGCCGTCGCCTACAATGAGCAGTTCTTC	CASSPYGLAVAYNEQFF
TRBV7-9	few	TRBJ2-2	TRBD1	TGTGCCAGCAGCTCAACAGGGGGCCCGACCGGGGAGCTGTTTTTT	CASSSTGGPTGELFF
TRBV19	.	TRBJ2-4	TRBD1	TGTGCCACGTTGTCCGGACAGGGGGCTTACTTC	CATLSGQGAYF
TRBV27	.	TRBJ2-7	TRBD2	TGTGCCAGCAGGGGTCAAGCGGGGTCCCCCTACGAGCAGTACTTC	CASRGQAGSPYEQYF
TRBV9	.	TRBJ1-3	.	TGTGCCAGCAGCGTACGGGGTTCTGGAAACACCATATATTTT	CASSVRGSGNTIYF
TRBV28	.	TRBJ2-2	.	TGTGCCGGGCAGACGGTACAGGGTGGGTCAACCGGGGAGCTGTTTTTT	CAGQTVQGGSTGELFF
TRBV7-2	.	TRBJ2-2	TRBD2	TGTGCCGGCAGGACTAGCGTAACGAACACCGGGGAGCTGTTTTTT	CAGRTSVTNTGELFF
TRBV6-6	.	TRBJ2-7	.	TGTGCCAGCAGTTACAAAGAGGGCCCCCCCTACGAGCAGTACTTC	CASSYKEGPPYEQYF
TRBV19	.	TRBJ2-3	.	TGTGCCAGTAGGGCGGGCCGGGCTTTT	CASRAGRAF
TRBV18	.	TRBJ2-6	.	TGTGCCAGCTCACTGCAGGCCTCTGGGGCCAACGTCCTGACTTTC	CASSLQASGANVLTF
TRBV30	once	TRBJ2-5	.	TGTGCCTGGAGTGTAGGGGTTCCAGAGACCCAGTACTTC	CAWSVGVPETQYF
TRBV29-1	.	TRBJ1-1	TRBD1	TGCAGCGTTGGACAGGGTCCCATGACTGAAGCTTTCTTT	CSVGQGPMTEAFF
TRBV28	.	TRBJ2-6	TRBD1	TGTGCCAGCAGTTCCGGGACAGGCAGGCCCGAGGCCAACGTCCTGACTTTC	CASSSGTGRPEANVLTF
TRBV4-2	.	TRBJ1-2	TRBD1	TGTGCCAGCAGCCAAGTGGGACAGGGACCGGATGGCTACACCTTC	CASSQVGQGPDGYTF
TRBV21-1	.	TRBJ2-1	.	TGTGCCAGCAGCCCTGGGACTAGCGATCGAGGTGAGCAGTTCTTC	CASSPGTSDRGEQFF
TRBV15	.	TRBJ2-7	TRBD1	TGTGCCAATGCCGGGACAGGGCTGCACGAGCAGTACTTC	CANAGTGLHEQYF
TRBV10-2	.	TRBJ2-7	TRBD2	TGCGCCAGCAGGACCGGGACTAGCGGGAGAGGAACTCTCGAGCAGTACTTC	CASRTGTSGRGTLEQYF
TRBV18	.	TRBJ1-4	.	TGTGCCAGCTCACCGGGGCAGGGCCCGAATGAAAAACTGTTTTTT	CASSPGQGPNEKLFF
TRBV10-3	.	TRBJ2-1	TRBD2	TGTGCCATCAGTGGCACTAGCGGGAGCGGTGAGCAGTTCTTC	CAISGTSGSGEQFF
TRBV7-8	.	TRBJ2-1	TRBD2	TGTGCCAGCAGGGGGGGAGCGGGAGGGTGGAATGAGCAGTTCTTC	CASRGGAGGWNEQFF
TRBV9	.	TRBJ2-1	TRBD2	TGTGCCAGCAGCGTAGAGACTAGCGGGCACAATGAGCAGTTCTTC	CASSVETSGHNEQFF
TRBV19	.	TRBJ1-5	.	TGTGCCAGTAGTATAGAGGGGAGGAGCAATCAGCCCCAGCATTTT	CASSIEGRSNQPQHF
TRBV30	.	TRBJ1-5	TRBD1	TGTGCCTGGAGTGGGGGGACAGGGAGAGGGCAGCCCCAGCATTTT	CAWSGGTGRGQPQHF
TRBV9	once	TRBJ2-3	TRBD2	TGTGCCAGCAGCGTAGGGGCGGGAGGGCCAGGAGATACGCAGTATTTT	CASSVGAGGPGDTQYF
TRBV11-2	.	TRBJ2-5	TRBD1	TGTGCCAGCAGCCGGACAGGGATGGGCCCAGAGACCCAGTACTTC	CASSRTGMGPETQYF
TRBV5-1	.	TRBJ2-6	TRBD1	TGCGCCAGCAGCACGGGACAGGCCCTTTACTGGGCCAACGTCCTGACTTTC	CASSTGQALYWANVLTF
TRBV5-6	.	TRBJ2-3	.	TGTGCCAGCAGCACCCTACTTGCGGGCGGCACAGATACGCAGTATTTT	CASSTLLAGGTDTQYF
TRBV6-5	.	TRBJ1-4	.	TGTGCCAGCAGTTACACAGGTGGGGAAAAACTGTTTTTT	CASSYTGGEKLFF
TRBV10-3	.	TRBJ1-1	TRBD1	TGTGCCATCAGTGATGTACAGGGGGTCGGCACTGAAGCTTTCTTT	CAISDVQGVGTEAFF
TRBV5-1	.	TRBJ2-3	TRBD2	TGCGCCAGCAGAGTACTAGCGGGAGAGGATACGCAGTATTTT	CASRVLAGEDTQYF
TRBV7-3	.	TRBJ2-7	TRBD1	TGTGCCAGCAGCCGGGACAGGGAGAACGAGCAGTACTTC	CASSRDRENEQYF
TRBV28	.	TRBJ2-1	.	TGTGCCAGCAGTGGCGGGGCGTTTCCCTACAATGAGCAGTTCTTC	CASSGGAFPYNEQFF
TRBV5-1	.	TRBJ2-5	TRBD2	TGCGCCAGCAGCTTGGGGGGACTAGCGGGACAAGAGACCCAGTACTTC	CASSLGGLAGQETQYF
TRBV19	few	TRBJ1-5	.	TGTGCCAGTAGTTTGGACAGTCGGGCCCAGCATTTT	CASSLDSRAQHF